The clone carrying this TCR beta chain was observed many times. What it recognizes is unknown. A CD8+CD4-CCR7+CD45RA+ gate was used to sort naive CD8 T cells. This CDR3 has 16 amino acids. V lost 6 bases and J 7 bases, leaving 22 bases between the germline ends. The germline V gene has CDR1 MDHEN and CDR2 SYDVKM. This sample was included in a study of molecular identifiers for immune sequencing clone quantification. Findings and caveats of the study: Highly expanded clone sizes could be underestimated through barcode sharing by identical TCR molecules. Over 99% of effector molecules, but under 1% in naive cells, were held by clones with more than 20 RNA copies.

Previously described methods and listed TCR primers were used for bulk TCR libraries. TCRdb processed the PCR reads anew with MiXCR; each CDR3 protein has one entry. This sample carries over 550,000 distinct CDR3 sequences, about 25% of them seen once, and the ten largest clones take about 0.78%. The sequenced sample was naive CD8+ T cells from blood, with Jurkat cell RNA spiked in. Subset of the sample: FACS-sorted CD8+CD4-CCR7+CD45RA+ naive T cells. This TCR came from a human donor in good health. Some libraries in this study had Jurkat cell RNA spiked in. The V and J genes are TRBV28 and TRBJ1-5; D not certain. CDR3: CASRQRGGLSRQPQHF. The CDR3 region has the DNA TGTGCCAGCAGGCAACGGGGAGGTTTATCACGGCAGCCCCAGCATTTT. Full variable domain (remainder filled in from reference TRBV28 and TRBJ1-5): DVKVTQSSRYLVKRTGEKVFLECVQDMDHENMFWYRQDPGLGLRLIYFSYDVKMKEKGDIPEGYSVSREKKERFSLILESASTNQTSMYLCASRQRGGLSRQPQHFGDGTRLSIL.